The 10 T cell receptor beta chains in this list originate from one sample, sequenced in a study of early T cells in non-severe SARS-CoV-2 infection. TCRdb passed the 5' RACE reads through MiXCR, listing each CDR3 protein once. The sample records 65,000 to 75,000 distinct CDR3 sequences, around 10% being singletons. The sequencing sample was made of whole blood. The receptors originated from an adult who was a healthcare worker with PCR-confirmed SARS-CoV-2 infection or an uninfected control (not recorded which).

The chain carries TRBV10-2 and TRBJ2-7; 7 nucleotides align to TRBD1. This CDR3 region has 15 residues. V was pared by 0 bases and J by 6 bases, with 8 bases of the junction left unmatched. The germline V gene has CDR1 WSHSY and CDR2 SAAADI. Written as DNA, the CDR3 is TGCGCCAGCAGTGAGTCATGGGGACAGACGCTCGAGCAGTACTTC. Translation gives CASSESWGQTLEQYF.

The V gene is TRBV9, the J gene TRBJ2-7; TRBD2 matches 14 bases. In germline, CDR1 is SGDLS, CDR2 YYNGEE. The CDR3 is 16 residues long. The V gene end was trimmed by 4 bases and the J gene end by 5 bases; junction bases not matched to a gene: 8. The CDR3 nucleotides are TGTGCCAGCAGCCCCGGGACTAGCGGGAGAGCAAACGAGCAGTACTTC. Amino acid sequence: CASSPGTSGRANEQYF.

Ten or more counts support this clonotype. The chain employs TRBV11-2 and TRBJ2-7; no firm D call. Trimming removed 3 bases from V and 2 bases from J, with 11 bases in between. Per germline, CDR1 SGHAT and CDR2 FQNNGV. The CDR3 contains 14 residues. The chain's CDR3 is CASSLAVSPYEQYF. The CDR3 region has the DNA TGTGCCAGCAGCTTGGCCGTATCGCCCTACGAGCAGTACTTC.

This clonotype was observed many times. V gene TRBV5-1 combines with J gene TRBJ2-7; D is undetermined. Germline-derived CDR1 and CDR2 are SGHRS and YFSETQ. V was cut by 2 bases and J by 0 bases, with 9 bases left in between. The CDR3 spans 14 residues. CDR3 bases: TGCGCCAGCAGCTTACAGCCGAGCTCCTACGAGCAGTACTTC. It translates to CASSLQPSSYEQYF.

The rearrangement links TRBV27 to TRBJ2-1, with 10 positions matching TRBD2. Trimming removed 8 bases from V and 6 bases from J; junction bases left unmatched: 13. CDR1 MNHEY and CDR2 SMNVEV come from the germline V gene (reference sequence). The CDR3 runs to 16 residues. CDR3 DNA sequence: TGTGCCAGCTCATATGGGCCTAGCGGGAGTACCAATGAGCAGTTCTTC. Protein product: CASSYGPSGSTNEQFF.

The sample holds a few counts of this clonotype. The gene calls are TRBV7-6 and TRBJ2-7, with 9 positions matching TRBD1. The CDR3 runs 14 residues. J was trimmed by 6 bases and V by 3 bases; bases with no gene match: 6. Germline V gene data show CDR1 as SGHVS and CDR2 as FNYEAQ. The DNA of the CDR3 is TGTGCCAGCAGCTTCTCACAGGGGGCGGGCGAGCAGTACTTC. Its translation: CASSFSQGAGEQYF.

This clonotype has a count of ten or more. The CDR3 nucleotides read TGTGCCAGCAGTAGGGGGGCGGATACGCAGTATTTT. Protein: CASSRGADTQYF. The rearrangement joins TRBV6-5 to TRBJ2-3; D is perhaps TRBD1 or TRBD2 (6 bases each). Trimming removed 5 bases from V and 6 bases from J, with 9 bases in between. The CDR3 spans 12 residues. CDR1 and CDR2 (germline): MNHEY, SVGAGI.

This sequence joins TRBV10-3 and TRBJ2-5, with D maybe TRBD2 (5 bases). V shed 6 bases and J shed 6 bases, with 14 bases lying between them. The CDR3 runs to 13 residues. In germline, CDR1 is ENHRY, CDR2 SYGVKD. The CDR3 spells CAIREGPEKTQYF. CDR3 sequence (DNA): TGTGCCATCAGAGAGGGCCCTGAGAAGACCCAGTACTTC.

This clonotype has a handful of counts. This sequence joins TRBV7-9 and TRBJ1-1, with D possibly being TRBD1 (5 bases). The CDR3 is made up of 15 amino acids. CDR1 and CDR2 (germline): SEHNR, FQNEAQ (reference sequence). Trimming stripped 5 bases from V and 0 bases from J, with 13 bases between. Here the CDR3 DNA reads TGTGCCAGCAGCAACACAGGATCCATGAACACTGAAGCTTTCTTT. Translated: CASSNTGSMNTEAFF.

The V gene is TRBV29-1, the J gene TRBJ1-1; D remains ambiguous. Germline CDR1 and CDR2: SQVTM and ANQGSEA. The CDR3 contains 11 residues. V gave up 6 bases and J gave up 7 bases, with 12 bases separating them. Written as DNA, the CDR3 is TGCAGCGTCCAAGGGCCAGATGAAGCTTTCTTT. Protein product: CSVQGPDEAFF.